This T cell receptor beta chain was recorded in a study of CD8+ T cells in alopecia areata. Study background: Female C3H/HeJ mice aged roughly 7-11 weeks received skin from approximately 6-13-month-old C3H/HeJ donors with spontaneous alopecia. Study-wide points: Lesional scalp exceeded normal scalp in clonality, especially in alopecia totalis/universalis. Mice gave a clearer picture of TCR sharing than patients did, possibly for HLA-related reasons. When scalp samples are sequenced, resident alphabeta T cells of normal skin are also captured.

Trimming pared 3 bases from V and 1 base from J, leaving 5 bases between. The CDR3 totals 13 residues. The germline gives CDR1 LGHNA, CDR2 YNLKQL (reference sequence). Remarks on this clone: What it binds is unknown. Genes here carry mouse names. Coverage ceases 4 residues before the CDR3 finishes, and the germline J gene fills in the end. This specimen includes other DNA sequences encoding the same CDR3.

The study sorted pooled cutaneous lymph node cells by CD4, CD8alpha, NKG2D, NKG2ACE and other markers. Following RNA extraction, reverse transcription yielded cDNA that acted as the sequencing template. Here immunoSEQ multiplex PCR was the method, and the copy in TCRdb shows in-frame clones only, minus some. This set yields about 270,000 clones and no singletons; the top ten hold 1.2%. The TCR comes from a C3H/HeJ mouse with alopecia areata. The strain bears MHC haplotype H2-k. The J gene is TRBJ2-3, the V gene TRBV5; possible D gene TRBD1, 5 bases. The sample consisted of CD4+ T cells sorted from a lymph node. Here the CDR3 reads CASSQTGAETLYF. The CDR3 bases that were read are TGTGCCAGCAGCCAGACAGGTGCAGAA.